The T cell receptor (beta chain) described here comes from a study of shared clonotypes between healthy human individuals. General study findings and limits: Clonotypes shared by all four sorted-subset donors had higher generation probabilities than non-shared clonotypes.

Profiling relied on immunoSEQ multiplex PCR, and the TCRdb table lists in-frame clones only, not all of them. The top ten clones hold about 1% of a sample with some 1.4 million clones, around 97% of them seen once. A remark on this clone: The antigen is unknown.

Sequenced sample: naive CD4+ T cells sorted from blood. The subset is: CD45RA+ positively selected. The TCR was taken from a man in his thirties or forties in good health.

The CDR3 coding sequence is TGTGCCAGCAGCCCTTCTCTCGTCAGGTCTGAAGCTTTCTTT. It is translated as CASSPSLVRSEAFF. V usage is TRBV7-9 and J usage is TRBJ1-1; the D is unclear. Trimming removed 5 bases at V and 6 bases at J, with 16 bases between. Per germline, CDR1 SEHNR and CDR2 FQNEAQ (reference sequence). This CDR3 has 14 amino acids.